This TCR beta chain was found in a study of response to subunit inactivated influenza vaccine (dated by TCRdb to between 2017 and 2018). For the study in its entirety: The study used deep quantitative T cell receptor repertoire profiling to track responses to a trivalent subunit inactivated influenza vaccine. Study-wide findings and limitations: It was suggested by the authors that each seasonal influenza vaccination may recruit only a limited number of new T cells.

This clonotype was picked up a small number of times. The antigen it recognizes is unknown. Base qualities are not recorded, but no much larger clone differs from it by a single base. From a lookup of the germline V gene, CDR1 and CDR2 are SGHTA and FQGNSA. V is pruned by 5 bases and J by 0 bases, leaving 1 base of the junction without a gene match. From cysteine to phenylalanine, the CDR3 is 15 amino acids long. Kept here is only the CDR3 DNA, which spans 45 bases and is read in frame from base 1. Libraries were constructed by RT-PCR. The run used an Illumina HiSeq 2500. Through fastp at Q25 and MiXCR, TCRdb rebuilt clones from the public reads, retaining in-frame beta chains. Identical CDR3 proteins give one entry, which carries the most common genes and DNA. Within this sample are 750,000 to 850,000 distinct CDR3 sequences, with roughly 20% of them counted one time only. The top ten constitute about a tenth of the sample.

This receptor was taken from a man aged 45-65 years who received an inactivated influenza vaccine. Donor details come from another sample of the same person, matched by shared clones. The sequence links TRBV7-2 to TRBJ2-2; 9 bases in the junction line up with TRBD1. Here the sequenced sample was PBMCs from blood, taken roughly 5 days after vaccination. The DNA sequence follows: TGTGCCAGCAGCCACAGGGGGCCGAACACCGGGGAGCTGTTTTTT. This encodes CASSHRGPNTGELFF.